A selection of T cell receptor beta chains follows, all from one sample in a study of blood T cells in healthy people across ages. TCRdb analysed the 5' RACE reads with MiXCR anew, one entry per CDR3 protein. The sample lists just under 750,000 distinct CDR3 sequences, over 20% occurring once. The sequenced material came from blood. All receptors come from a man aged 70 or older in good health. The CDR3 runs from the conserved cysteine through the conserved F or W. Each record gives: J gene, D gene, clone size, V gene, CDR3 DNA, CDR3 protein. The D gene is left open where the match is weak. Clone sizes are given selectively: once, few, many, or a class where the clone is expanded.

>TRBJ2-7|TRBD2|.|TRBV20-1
TGCAGTGCCAAGTTGTGGGAGGGAACCTACGAGCAGTACTTC
CSAKLWEGTYEQYF
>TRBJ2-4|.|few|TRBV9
TGTGCCAGCAGCGTAGACGTAGCCAAAAACATTCAGTACTTC
CASSVDVAKNIQYF
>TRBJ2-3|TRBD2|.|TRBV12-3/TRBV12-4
TGTGCCAGCAGTCCGGGACTAGCGGTCCCGAGGACAGATACGCAGTATTTT
CASSPGLAVPRTDTQYF
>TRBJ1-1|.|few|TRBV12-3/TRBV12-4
TGTGCCAGCAGTTTACAGCTTTCCGAAGCTTTCTTT
CASSLQLSEAFF
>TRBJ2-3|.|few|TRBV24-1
TGTGCCACCAGTAGGGGGGAGATGGATACGCAGTATTTT
CATSRGEMDTQYF
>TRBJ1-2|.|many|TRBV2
TGTGCCAGCAGTGACAGGGGATATGGCTACACCTTC
CASSDRGYGYTF
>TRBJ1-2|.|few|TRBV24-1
TGTGCCACCAGTGACGCAGGGACTTCTAACTATGGCTACACCTTC
CATSDAGTSNYGYTF
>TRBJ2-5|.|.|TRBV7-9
TGTGCCAGCAGCGTCGGGTATAAAGAGACCCAGTACTTC
CASSVGYKETQYF
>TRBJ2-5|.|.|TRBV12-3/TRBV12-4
TGTGCCGGCAGTTTTTTAGAGACCCAGTACTTC
CAGSFLETQYF
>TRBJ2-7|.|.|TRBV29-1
TGCAGCGTCGGGGACTTAATTTACGAGCAGTACTTC
CSVGDLIYEQYF
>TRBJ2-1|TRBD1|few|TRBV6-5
TGTGCCAGCAGTCACCGGACAGGGGGCCTCAATGAGCAGTTCTTC
CASSHRTGGLNEQFF
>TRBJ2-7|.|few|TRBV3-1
TGTGCCAGCAGCCAAGGACTCCCCGCCTACGAGCAGTACTTC
CASSQGLPAYEQYF
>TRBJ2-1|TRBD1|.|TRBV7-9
TGTGCCAGCGAGGTTAGGGACAGGACCCACAATGAGCAGTTCTTC
CASEVRDRTHNEQFF
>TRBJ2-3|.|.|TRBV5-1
TGCGCCAGCAGCTTGGCTGCTCTGGGGGGAGATACGCAGTATTTT
CASSLAALGGDTQYF
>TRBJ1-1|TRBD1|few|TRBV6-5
TGTGCCAGCAAAAATCGCAGGGGGTGGAACACTGAAGCTTTCTTT
CASKNRRGWNTEAFF
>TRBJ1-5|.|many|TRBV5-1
TGCGCCAGCAGCTTGGTTGGGAACAATCAGCCCCAGCATTTT
CASSLVGNNQPQHF
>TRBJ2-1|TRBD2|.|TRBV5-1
TGCGCCAGCAGCTTGGGCGGGGGGAAACACAATGAGCAGTTCTTC
CASSLGGGKHNEQFF
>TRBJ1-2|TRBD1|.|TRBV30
TGTGCCTGGAGTGTAGGGGGCGACTACACCTTC
CAWSVGGDYTF
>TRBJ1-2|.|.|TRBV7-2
TGTGCCAGCAGCTCTTTGTGGGGCGATGGCTACACCTTC
CASSSLWGDGYTF
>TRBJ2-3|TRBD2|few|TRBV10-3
TGTGCCATCAGTGAGTCTCCCCTAGCGGGAGTACCGGATACGCAGTATTTT
CAISESPLAGVPDTQYF
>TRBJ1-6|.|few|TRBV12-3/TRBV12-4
TGTGCCAGCAGTCCCAGGTCCTGGTCGCGCGGGTCCTATAATTCACCCCTCCACTTT
CASSPRSWSRGSYNSPLHF
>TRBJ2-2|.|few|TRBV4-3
TGCGCCAGCAGCCAAGGAGGGTTACTCATCGGGACGCACACCGGGGAGCTGTTTTTT
CASSQGGLLIGTHTGELFF
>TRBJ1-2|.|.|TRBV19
TGTGCCAGTAGTATTACGGACCCAGGGGCTCGGTATGGCTACACCTTC
CASSITDPGARYGYTF
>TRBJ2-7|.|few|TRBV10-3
TGTGCCATCAGTGACATGGTCATCGAGCAGTACTTC
CAISDMVIEQYF
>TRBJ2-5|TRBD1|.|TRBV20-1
TGCAGTGCTAGAGAGACAGGGCACCAAGAGACCCAGTACTTC
CSARETGHQETQYF
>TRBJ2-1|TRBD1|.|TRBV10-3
TGTGCCATCAGTGAGTCGGGGGGACAGGGCGATGAGCAGTTCTTC
CAISESGGQGDEQFF
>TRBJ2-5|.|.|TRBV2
TGTGCCAGCAGTGAAGTAGCCCAGTACTTC
CASSEVAQYF
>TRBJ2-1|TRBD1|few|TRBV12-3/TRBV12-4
TGTGCCAGCAACTTGGACAGGGCTGCTGAGCAGTTCTTC
CASNLDRAAEQFF
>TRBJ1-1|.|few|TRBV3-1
TGTGCCAGCAGCCCTTTCAGGGAGGACACTGAAGCTTTCTTT
CASSPFREDTEAFF
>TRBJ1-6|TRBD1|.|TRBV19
TGTGCCAGTAGTTTCTCCGGGACAGGGGATTCACCCCTCCACTTT
CASSFSGTGDSPLHF
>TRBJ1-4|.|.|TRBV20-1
TGCAGTGCTTTCCGACAGTCGCGACCTAATGAAAAACTGTTTTTT
CSAFRQSRPNEKLFF
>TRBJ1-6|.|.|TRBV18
TGTGCCAGCTCACGCACCGATAATTCACCCCTCCACTTT
CASSRTDNSPLHF
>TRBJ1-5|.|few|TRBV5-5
TGTGCCAGCAGCCCCGGGAGATCGGATCAGCCCCAGCATTTT
CASSPGRSDQPQHF
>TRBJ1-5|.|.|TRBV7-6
TGTGCCAGCAGCTTAGCCCCCGGGCGAAATCAGCCCCAGCATTTT
CASSLAPGRNQPQHF
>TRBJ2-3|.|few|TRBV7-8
TGTGCCAGCAGCACCCGACAGCTTAGCACAGATACGCAGTATTTT
CASSTRQLSTDTQYF
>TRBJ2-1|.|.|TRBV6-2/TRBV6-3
TGTGCCAGCAGCAAGAGCTCCTACAATGAGCAGTTCTTC
CASSKSSYNEQFF
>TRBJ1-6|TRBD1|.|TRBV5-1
TGCGCCAGCAGCTTAGCCGCGGGACAGTATAATTCACCCCTCCACTTT
CASSLAAGQYNSPLHF
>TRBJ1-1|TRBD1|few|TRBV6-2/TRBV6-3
TGTGCCAGCAGTGCACCCAGGGGGGTGAACACTGAAGCTTTCTTT
CASSAPRGVNTEAFF
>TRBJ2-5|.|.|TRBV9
TGTGCCAGCAGTCATACAGGAGAGACCCAGTACTTC
CASSHTGETQYF
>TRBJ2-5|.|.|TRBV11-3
TGTGCCAGCAGCTTCCAAATGGACCAAGAGACCCAGTACTTC
CASSFQMDQETQYF
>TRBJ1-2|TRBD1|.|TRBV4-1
TGCGCCAGCAGCCATGGGGACAGGGTGGAAGGCTACACCTTC
CASSHGDRVEGYTF
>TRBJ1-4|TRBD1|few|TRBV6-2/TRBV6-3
TGTGCCAGCAGCAGACCGGGACAGCCTAATGAAAAACTGTTTTTT
CASSRPGQPNEKLFF
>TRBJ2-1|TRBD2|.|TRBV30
TGTGCCTGGAGTGCACTAGCGGGGTACAATGAGCAGTTCTTC
CAWSALAGYNEQFF
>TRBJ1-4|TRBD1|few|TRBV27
TGTGCCAGCAGCCGAACAGGGGACCCCACAACTAATGAAAAACTGTTTTTT
CASSRTGDPTTNEKLFF
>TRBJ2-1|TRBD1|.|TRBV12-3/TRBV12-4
TGTGCCAGCAGTTTCCGAGGACAGGGGGCTACTCGGCCCTACAATGAGCAGTTCTTC
CASSFRGQGATRPYNEQFF
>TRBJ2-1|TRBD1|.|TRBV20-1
TGCAGTGCCGAAGGGACAGAGCCCTCCTACAATGAGCAGTTCTTC
CSAEGTEPSYNEQFF
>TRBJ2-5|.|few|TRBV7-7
TGTGCTAGCAGCTTATTGCCCAGCGGTGGGCAAGAGACCCAGTACTTC
CASSLLPSGGQETQYF
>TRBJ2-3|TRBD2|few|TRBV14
TGTGCCAGCAGCAGGCTAGCGGACGCCTTGAGAACGCAGTATTTT
CASSRLADALRTQYF
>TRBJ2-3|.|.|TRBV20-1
TGCAGCGCCCCGGGGGAGACAGATACGCAGTATTTT
CSAPGETDTQYF
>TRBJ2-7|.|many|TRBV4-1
TGCGCCAGCAGCCCGGGACCTTTAGTCAGGGAGCAGTACTTC
CASSPGPLVREQYF
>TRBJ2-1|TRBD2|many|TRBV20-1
TGCAGTGCTAGAGATGGCCTAGCGGGGGACTACTATGAGCAGTTCTTC
CSARDGLAGDYYEQFF